These 9 T cell receptor beta chains were all obtained from the same sample, sequenced in a study of CD8 T cells in ankylosing spondylitis. Notes on the study in general: Blood from ankylosing spondylitis patients appeared to carry a characteristic roughly eight-variant TCR beta motif.

These receptors have no identified antigens. Via MiXCR, TCRdb re-called the 5' RACE reads, giving one row per CDR3 protein. The sample carries hundreds of thousands of distinct CDR3 sequences, 10% to 15% recorded once. Sequenced: blood, either unsorted or a sorted T cell fraction (not recorded which). These receptors were taken from a male donor with ankylosing spondylitis.

This clonotype was recorded a few times. The chain joins TRBV7-2 to TRBJ1-2; tentatively, D is TRBD1 (6 bases). Deletions cut 0 bases from V and 8 bases from J, with 13 bases between. Germline V gene sequence: CDR1 SGHTA, CDR2 FQGNSA. CDR3 length: 14 amino acids. The CDR3 DNA reads TGTGCCAGCAGCTTAGCACAGGGTGCGCGGGGCTACACCTTC. It is translated as CASSLAQGARGYTF. Complete variable domain (other parts from reference TRBV7-2 and TRBJ1-2): GAGVSQSPSNKVTEKGKDVELRCDPISGHTALYWYRQSLGQGLEFLIYFQGNSAPDKSGLPSDRFSAERTGGSVSTLTIQRTQQEDSAVYLCASSLAQGARGYTFGSGTRLTVV.

This sequence joins TRBV20-1 and TRBJ2-3; TRBD2 agrees at 8 bases. This CDR3 has 13 residues. CDR1 and CDR2 (germline): DFQATT, SNEGSKA (reference sequence). J gave up 5 bases and V 0 bases, and 1 base lay outside the gene matches. The CDR3 DNA sequence: TGCAGTGCTAGAGAAGCGGGGGTAGATACGCAGTATTTT. The encoded protein is CSAREAGVDTQYF.

The V call is TRBV7-3, the J call TRBJ2-3, with D hard to call. V lost 5 bases and J lost 0, with 15 bases in between. Germline V gene lookup returns CDR1 SGHTA and CDR2 FQGTGA. CDR3 length: 16 residues. The CDR3 loop reads CASSRGGWYSTDTQYF. CDR3 sequence (DNA): TGTGCCAGCAGCCGCGGTGGGTGGTATAGCACAGATACGCAGTATTTT.

At least ten counts were recorded for this clonotype. A junction end diverges from the germline sequence, so it may reflect a read error. CDR3 loop: CASSLAGGTYEQYF. The CDR3 coding sequence is TGTGCCAGCAGTTTAGCGGGAGGAACCTACGAGCAGTACTTC. This chain connects TRBV5-1 to TRBJ2-7, with 10 nucleotides matching TRBD2. The CDR3 sequence is 14 residues long. Germline assignment: CDR1 SGHRS and CDR2 YFSETQ.

The V call is TRBV6-5, the J call TRBJ2-1; TRBD2 aligns across 8 bases. V lost 2 bases and J lost 5; bases outside the gene matches: 8. Germline V gene lookup returns CDR1 MNHEY and CDR2 SVGAGI. The CDR3 is 16 amino acids. CDR3 coding DNA: TGTGCCAGCAGTTACAGGCGGGGGGCCGTAAACAATGAGCAGTTCTTC. Translation: CASSYRRGAVNNEQFF.

The chain has TRBV7-2 and TRBJ2-7, with D perhaps being TRBD1 or TRBD2 (5 bases each). This CDR3 contains 15 residues. Germline V gene sequence: CDR1 SGHTA, CDR2 FQGNSA. The V end was cut by 3 bases, the J end by 2 bases, with 14 bases between. For the CDR3, the DNA is TGTGCCAGCAGCTTTTCGGCAGGGAGTACCTACGAGCAGTACTTC. Its protein is CASSFSAGSTYEQYF.

The rearrangement links TRBV20-1 to TRBJ1-2, with unresolved D. Germline V gene lookup returns CDR1 DFQATT and CDR2 SNEGSKA (reference sequence). Trimming left V 6 bases short and J 4 bases short, with 27 bases between. The CDR3 contains 17 residues. CDR3 sequence reads: CSAYDTRPHLPFYGYTF. The CDR3 DNA reads TGCAGTGCATACGACACAAGACCGCACCTTCCCTTCTATGGCTACACCTTC.

This clonotype has more than one count but fewer than ten. CDR3 amino acids: CATGRDSNQPQHF. The DNA of the CDR3 is TGTGCCACCGGACGAGATAGCAATCAGCCCCAGCATTTT. The V gene is TRBV6-1, the J gene TRBJ1-5; no clear D. Per the germline V gene, CDR1 is MNHNS and CDR2 is SASEGT. The CDR3 runs 13 residues. Between the trimmed V and J ends, which lost 10 bases and 0 bases, there was a span of 10 bases.

This clonotype has more than one count but fewer than ten. V gene TRBV29-1 combines with J gene TRBJ1-4; 7 nucleotides align to TRBD1. CDR1 SQVTM and CDR2 ANQGSEA come from the germline V gene. CDR3 length equals 13 residues. Germline trimming cut 2 bases from V and 8 bases from J; bases unmatched to any gene: 5. CDR3 loop: CSVERTGGEKLFF. The CDR3 DNA reads TGCAGCGTTGAAAGGACAGGAGGGGAAAAACTGTTTTTT.